A single sample gave rise to the 13 T cell receptor beta chains below, sequenced in a study of shared clonotypes between healthy human individuals. Assay used: immunoSEQ multiplex PCR; TCRdb lists only in-frame clones, some missing. This table holds approximately 2,200,000 clones, about 93% found once. Naive CD8 cells lacked CD45RO, underwent positive selection for CCR7 and left out terminally differentiated effector memory CD45RA+ cells. Sequencing used naive CD8+ T cells from PBMCs. Source of these receptors: a man between 18 and 35 years old in good health. Some clones in this sample may be carry-over from other donors' samples.

This clone was seen more than once but under ten times. The J gene is TRBJ1-5, the V gene TRBV10-2; tentative D call: TRBD1 (5 bases). The CDR3 runs 16 residues. Trimming cost V 0 bases and J 5 bases, with 14 bases left between them. Germline V gene data show CDR1 as WSHSY and CDR2 as SAAADI. The CDR3 spells CASSESPGQGDQPQHF. CDR3 DNA: TGCGCCAGCAGTGAGTCCCCGGGGCAGGGTGATCAGCCCCAGCATTTT.

On this clone itself: This specimen includes other DNA sequences encoding the same CDR3. The J gene is TRBJ2-2, the V gene TRBV27, with D unresolved. Germline V gene sequence: CDR1 MNHEY, CDR2 SMNVEV (reference sequence). Trimming cost V 3 bases and J 5 bases, with 4 bases left between them. The CDR3 is 12 amino acids. CDR3 DNA sequence: TGTGCCAGCAGTTTCCCTACCGGGGAGCTGTTTTTT. Encoded protein: CASSFPTGELFF.

The chain recombines TRBV7-9 with TRBJ2-1; D not resolved. Germline V lookup: CDR1 SEHNR, CDR2 FQNEAQ (reference sequence). This CDR3 comprises 14 residues. V dropped 2 bases and J dropped 7 bases, with 12 bases sitting between them. CDR3 DNA: TGTGCCAGCAGCTTAAGCGCTATAGGGAATGAGCAGTTCTTC. It specifies CASSLSAIGNEQFF.

V and J are TRBV19 and TRBJ2-7, with a weak D call TRBD1 (6 bases). The CDR3 extends over 16 amino acids. Per the germline V gene, CDR1 is LNHDA and CDR2 is SQIVND (reference sequence). Trimming stripped 3 bases from V and 0 bases from J, with 15 bases between. CDR3 nucleotide sequence: TGTGCCAGTAGTATTCAGGGGAACCCCCCCTCCTACGAGCAGTACTTC. Translated: CASSIQGNPPSYEQYF.

V is TRBV9 and J is TRBJ2-7; TRBD1 aligns across 10 bases. The germline V gene has CDR1 SGDLS and CDR2 YYNGEE. The CDR3 totals 17 residues. Trimming cost V 0 bases and J 6 bases; bases outside gene matches: 12. CDR3 sequence reads: CASSVEGQGRGVGEQYF. The CDR3 DNA reads TGTGCCAGCAGCGTAGAGGGACAGGGGCGAGGCGTAGGCGAGCAGTACTTC.

The V and J genes are TRBV9 and TRBJ2-7; unclear D gene. The CDR3 loop spans 16 amino acids. The V end was cut by 2 bases, the J end by 2 bases, with 17 bases between. The germline V gene has CDR1 SGDLS and CDR2 YYNGEE. The CDR3 here is CASSVGVSTTTYEQYF. The CDR3 nucleotides are TGTGCCAGCAGCGTCGGAGTCTCGACAACTACCTACGAGCAGTACTTC. The whole variable domain, filled in from reference TRBV9 and TRBJ2-7, reads DSGVTQTPKHLITATGQRVTLRCSPRSGDLSVYWYQQSLDQGLQFLIQYYNGEERAKGNILERFSAQQFPDLHSELNLSSLELGDSALYFCASSVGVSTTTYEQYFGPGTRLTVT.

The chain couples TRBV30 to TRBJ1-5, with 7 nucleotides matching TRBD1. The CDR3 spans 15 residues. V shed 1 base and J 1 base; nucleotides not matched to a gene: 4. CDR1 is GTSNPN, CDR2 SVGIG, per germline (reference sequence). The CDR3 protein is CAWSENRGSNQPQHF. The CDR3 bases are TGTGCCTGGAGTGAAAACAGGGGAAGCAATCAGCCCCAGCATTTT.

V and J are TRBV5-1 and TRBJ1-4; unclear D gene. Germline values: CDR1 SGHRS, CDR2 YFSETQ. Trimming took 4 bases from V and 6 from J, leaving 13 bases between them. The length of the CDR3 is 14 residues. DNA of the CDR3: TGCGCCAGCAGCCAAGGTCCTTCGGATGAAAAACTGTTTTTT. Translation gives CASSQGPSDEKLFF.

Only one count was recorded for this clone. The J gene is TRBJ2-4, the V gene TRBV30, with unresolved D. CDR3 length: 14 residues. Germline loops: CDR1 GTSNPN, CDR2 SVGIG (reference sequence). V shed 2 bases and J shed 8 bases, with 16 bases lying between them. This CDR3 is CAWSPRTRLDIQYF. The CDR3 DNA reads TGTGCCTGGAGTCCCCGGACCCGTTTGGACATTCAGTACTTC.

This clone was detected once. The chain is built from TRBV14 and TRBJ1-1; TRBD1 matches 8 bases. J was trimmed by 5 bases and V by 4 bases; bases with no gene match: 6. The CDR3 consists of 14 residues. CDR1 is SGHDN and CDR2 is FVKESK in the germline V gene. CDR3 nucleotide sequence: TGTGCCAGCAGCCGGGCCAGGGGGCGAACTGAAGCTTTCTTT. Translating it yields CASSRARGRTEAFF.

This chain connects TRBV6-1 to TRBJ2-5; D gene unclear. CDR3 length: 15 residues. V was shortened by 7 bases and J by 1 base, with 16 bases between the two germline ends. CDR1 is MNHNS, CDR2 SASEGT, per germline. CDR3 amino acids: CASNRRDIPQETQYF. CDR3 in DNA: TGTGCCAGCAATAGGAGAGACATCCCCCAAGAGACCCAGTACTTC.

Turning to this clone: The same CDR3 can be traced to other DNA sequences in this sample. The chain uses TRBV9 and TRBJ2-2; no clear D gene. The CDR3 runs to 12 residues. Germline CDR1 reads SGDLS; CDR2 reads YYNGEE. V was trimmed by 4 bases and J by 6 bases, leaving 7 bases between them. The CDR3 loop is CASSPGSGELFF. The DNA for the CDR3 is TGTGCCAGCAGCCCGGGCTCCGGGGAGCTGTTTTTT. Using reference TRBV9 and TRBJ2-2 for the parts outside the CDR3, the full variable domain is DSGVTQTPKHLITATGQRVTLRCSPRSGDLSVYWYQQSLDQGLQFLIQYYNGEERAKGNILERFSAQQFPDLHSELNLSSLELGDSALYFCASSPGSGELFFGEGSRLTVL.

The rearrangement joins TRBV28 to TRBJ2-7; D call uncertain. Trimming took 7 bases from V and 2 from J, leaving 15 bases between them. Germline V gene data show CDR1 as MDHEN and CDR2 as SYDVKM. The CDR3 sequence is 14 residues long. The CDR3 bases are TGTGCCAGCACTCGACCGATTGGAACCTACGAGCAGTACTTC. Translated, it gives CASTRPIGTYEQYF.